Presented here are 27 T cell receptor beta chains from one specimen sequenced in a study of CD8 T cells in Susac syndrome. Reverse transcription of about 0.45 to 1 ug RNA was carried out with random hexamers. TCRdb itself ran the immunoSEQ multiplex PCR reads through MiXCR, one entry per CDR3 protein. This table holds 200,000 or so distinct CDR3 sequences, roughly 96% found once. Sequencing was carried out using CD4+ T cells from PBMCs. The receptors stem from a human donor with multiple sclerosis.

The chain has TRBV3-1 and TRBJ2-1; the D is unclear. This CDR3 has 14 residues. Trimming took 4 bases from V and 0 from J, leaving 7 bases between them. Germline CDR1 LGHDT, CDR2 YNNKEL (reference sequence). The CDR3 spells CASSPTFSYNEQFF. The CDR3 nucleotides read TGTGCCAGCAGCCCGACTTTCTCCTACAATGAGCAGTTCTTC.

The chain links TRBV30 to TRBJ1-5; no clear D. V was trimmed by 2 bases and J by 4 bases, leaving 12 bases between them. The V gene's germline CDR1 is GTSNPN and CDR2 SVGIG (reference sequence). CDR3 length: 14 residues. The CDR3 DNA sequence: TGTGCCTGGAGTTCAGCGACTAGGAATCAGCCCCAGCATTTT. Amino acids: CAWSSATRNQPQHF.

The CDR3 DNA reads as TGTGCCACCAGTGATTTTGAGGGCTACACCTTC. Its translation is CATSDFEGYTF. This chain links TRBV24-1 with TRBJ1-2; D uncertain. Trimming shortened V by 1 base and J by 8 bases, and 4 bases separated the two germline ends. CDR1 is KGHDR and CDR2 is SFDVKD in the germline V gene. CDR3 length equals 11 residues.

This clonotype was observed a single time. This chain joins TRBV5-1 and TRBJ1-2, with TRBD1 matching over 9 bases. This CDR3 has 21 amino acids. The J segment lost 0 bases and the V segment lost 0 bases, leaving 18 bases of the junction unmatched. Germline V gene lookup returns CDR1 SGHRS and CDR2 YFSETQ. CDR3 region: CASSLAFGVPDRGASNYGYTF. The CDR3 nucleotides are TGCGCCAGCAGCTTGGCCTTTGGTGTCCCGGACAGGGGAGCCTCTAACTATGGCTACACCTTC.

V is TRBV29-1 and J is TRBJ1-1; possible D gene TRBD1, 5 bases. Germline loops: CDR1 SQVTM, CDR2 ANQGSEA. V lost 4 bases and J 9 bases, leaving 24 bases between the germline ends. This CDR3 has 15 amino acids. This CDR3 reads CSVAASRGGPPKAFF. The CDR3 DNA reads TGCAGCGTTGCGGCGAGTAGGGGTGGGCCCCCTAAAGCTTTCTTT.

A word on this clonotype: The junction differs from germline at one of its ends, possibly a read error. The rearrangement joins TRBV20-1 to TRBJ1-2, with D possibly TRBD1 on 6 matching bases. CDR1 and CDR2 from the germline V gene are DFQATT and SNEGSKA (reference sequence). CDR3 length: 11 amino acids. CDR3 bases: TGCAGTACTAGTAGGGGGAACGGCTACACCTTC. This gives the protein CSTSRGNGYTF.

The chain links TRBV19 to TRBJ1-1, with D possibly being TRBD1 (6 bases). The CDR3 extends over 13 amino acids. Germline CDR1 LNHDA, CDR2 SQIVND (reference sequence). The V end lost 9 bases, the J end lost 5 bases, and 16 bases lay between the germline ends. The CDR3 spells CASRGHPKTEAFF. The CDR3 coding sequence is TGTGCCAGCCGGGGACACCCGAAGACTGAAGCTTTCTTT.

CDR3 nucleotides: TGTGCCAGCAGCTTGGAGGGCCGGGGGGCTTTCTTT. Protein sequence: CASSLEGRGAFF. This chain connects TRBV7-9 to TRBJ1-1; possible D gene TRBD1, 5 bases. The CDR3 consists of 12 residues. Deletions cut 3 bases from V and 11 bases from J, with 13 bases between. Germline V CDR1 and CDR2: SEHNR, FQNEAQ (reference sequence).

This sequence joins TRBV15 and TRBJ2-1; D remains unclear. V lost 0 bases, J lost 7 bases, and 13 bases lay in between. The CDR3 totals 15 residues. CDR1 is LNHNV and CDR2 is YYDKDF in the germline V gene (reference sequence). CDR3 amino acids: CATSRDLPPLNEQFF. The DNA of the CDR3 is TGTGCCACCAGCAGAGATCTACCTCCGCTAAATGAGCAGTTCTTC.

The V call is TRBV7-9, the J call TRBJ2-1; D remains ambiguous. Deletions cut 5 bases from V and 8 bases from J, with 13 bases between. Germline V gives CDR1 SEHNR, CDR2 FQNEAQ (reference sequence). The CDR3 consists of 13 residues. The chain's CDR3 is CASSPRILDEQFF. Here the CDR3 DNA reads TGTGCCAGCAGCCCAAGGATTCTTGATGAGCAGTTCTTC. Looking up the rest from reference TRBV7-9 and TRBJ2-1 gives the full variable domain: DTGVSQNPRHKITKRGQNVTFRCDPISEHNRLYWYRQTLGQGPEFLTYFQNEAQLEKSRLLSDRFSAERPKGSFSTLEIQRTEQGDSAMYLCASSPRILDEQFFGPGTRLTVL.

The chain links TRBV19 to TRBJ1-1; TRBD1 aligns across 10 bases. Trimming cost V 6 bases and J 4 bases; bases outside gene matches: 5. Germline CDR1 LNHDA, CDR2 SQIVND (reference sequence). The CDR3 sequence is 14 residues long. Here the CDR3 reads CASSKDRGSTEAFF. CDR3 nucleotide sequence: TGTGCCAGTAGCAAGGACAGGGGGAGCACTGAAGCTTTCTTT.

This chain uses TRBV9 with TRBJ1-2, with 7 bases lining up with TRBD1. From germline, CDR1 is SGDLS and CDR2 YYNGEE. The CDR3 consists of 15 residues. J lost 2 bases, V lost 4 bases, and 8 bases had no gene match. CDR3 DNA sequence: TGTGCCAGCAGCTTGACTTTACAGGGGAACTATGGCTACACCTTC. The encoded protein is CASSLTLQGNYGYTF.

This chain connects TRBV3-1 to TRBJ1-4; no reliable D call. Germline-derived CDR1 and CDR2 are LGHDT and YNNKEL (reference sequence). The CDR3 is made up of 15 amino acids. V lost 0 bases and J 6 bases, leaving 11 bases between the germline ends. The CDR3: CASSQDIRSDEKLFF. The DNA of the CDR3 is TGTGCCAGCAGCCAAGATATCCGCTCAGATGAAAAACTGTTTTTT.

The chain is built from TRBV9 and TRBJ2-2; D not resolved. From germline, CDR1 is SGDLS and CDR2 YYNGEE. With 3 bases removed from V and 0 bases from J, the gap between germline ends came to 12 bases. The CDR3 runs 16 residues. CDR3 protein: CASSAVGLSNTGELFF. The CDR3 DNA reads as TGTGCCAGCAGCGCGGTCGGGCTTTCGAACACCGGGGAGCTGTTTTTT.

The chain has TRBV6-5 and TRBJ2-2; D is perhaps TRBD2 (5 bases). Germline CDR1 and CDR2: MNHEY and SVGAGI. The V gene lost 5 bases and the J gene lost 6 bases, with 7 bases spanning the gap. CDR3 length: 12 residues. CDR3 sequence: CASSRRAGELFF. For the CDR3, the DNA is TGTGCCAGCAGTAGGCGGGCCGGGGAGCTGTTTTTT.

This chain connects TRBV3-1 to TRBJ2-3; D is ambiguous. With 4 bases removed from V and 0 bases from J, the gap between germline ends came to 8 bases. Germline V gives CDR1 LGHDT, CDR2 YNNKEL (reference sequence). The CDR3 is 14 amino acids. In nucleotides, the CDR3 is TGTGCCAGCAGCCTTCAGACCAGCACAGATACGCAGTATTTT. Translation gives CASSLQTSTDTQYF.

This clonotype was recorded once. The rearrangement joins TRBV6-6 to TRBJ2-7; maybe TRBD2 (5 bases). Germline V gene sequence: CDR1 MNHNY, CDR2 SVGAGI (reference sequence). V was clipped by 7 bases and J by 7 bases, with 11 bases between them. The CDR3 has 11 amino acids. Here the CDR3 DNA reads TGTGCCAGCACCCAAACGGGGGAGCAGTACTTC. The encoded protein is CASTQTGEQYF.

This clonotype was recorded only once. The rearrangement uses TRBV3-1 and TRBJ1-2; TRBD1 matches 8 bases. Trimming at V came to 1 base and at J to 2 bases, leaving 6 bases not matched to a gene. CDR3 size: 16 residues. In germline, CDR1 is LGHDT, CDR2 YNNKEL (reference sequence). DNA of the CDR3: TGTGCCAGCAGCCAAGGTTGGGACAGGAGAAACTATGGCTACACCTTC. Its protein is CASSQGWDRRNYGYTF.

This chain connects TRBV20-1 to TRBJ2-7; D gene unclear. The CDR3 extends over 13 amino acids. From germline, CDR1 is DFQATT and CDR2 SNEGSKA (reference sequence). Deletions cut 0 bases from V and 1 base from J, with 7 bases between. The CDR3 sequence is CSARDQGSYEQYF. The CDR3 DNA sequence: TGCAGTGCTAGAGATCAAGGGTCCTACGAGCAGTACTTC.

This rearrangement joins TRBV30 to TRBJ2-7; 10 nucleotides line up with TRBD1. The CDR3 runs to 14 residues. Germline CDR1 and CDR2: GTSNPN and SVGIG (reference sequence). Germline trimming cut 5 bases from V and 4 bases from J; bases unmatched to any gene: 8. The CDR3 DNA is TGTGCCTGGGCTACGGGGACAGGGGATTACGAGCAGTACTTC. It is translated as CAWATGTGDYEQYF.

The V call is TRBV7-2, the J call TRBJ1-1, with no clear D. The V gene's germline CDR1 is SGHTA and CDR2 FQGNSA. The CDR3 consists of 14 residues. V was cut by 5 bases and J by 0 bases, with 10 bases left in between. The CDR3 coding sequence is TGTGCCAGCAGCCGGATGGGAATGAACACTGAAGCTTTCTTT. Translation gives CASSRMGMNTEAFF. The full variable domain, its missing parts supplied by reference TRBV7-2 and TRBJ1-1, is GAGVSQSPSNKVTEKGKDVELRCDPISGHTALYWYRQSLGQGLEFLIYFQGNSAPDKSGLPSDRFSAERTGGSVSTLTIQRTQQEDSAVYLCASSRMGMNTEAFFGQGTRLTVV.

The chain links TRBV11-2 to TRBJ2-7; maybe TRBD1 (7 bases). The germline V and J ends were trimmed by 3 bases and 6 bases, with 15 bases remaining between them. CDR1 and CDR2 from the germline V gene are SGHAT and FQNNGV. CDR3 size: 14 residues. The DNA of the CDR3 is TGTGCCAGCAGCTTCCTCAGGGGGGAAGTCGAGCAGTACTTC. Its protein is CASSFLRGEVEQYF. The whole variable domain, filled in from reference TRBV11-2 and TRBJ2-7, reads EAGVAQSPRYKIIEKRQSVAFWCNPISGHATLYWYQQILGQGPKLLIQFQNNGVVDDSQLPKDRFSAERLKGVDSTLKIQPAKLEDSAVYLCASSFLRGEVEQYFGPGTRLTVT.

The rearrangement joins TRBV15 to TRBJ1-2, with D possibly matching TRBD1 (5 bases). The germline gives CDR1 LNHNV, CDR2 YYDKDF (reference sequence). The V gene lost 1 base and the J gene lost 5 bases, with 8 bases spanning the gap. The CDR3 has 13 residues. CDR3 sequence reads: CATSRGRGYGYTF. The DNA of the CDR3 is TGTGCCACCAGCAGAGGACGGGGGTATGGCTACACCTTC.

This clonotype was detected a few times. The chain carries TRBV30 and TRBJ2-2, with 7 positions matching TRBD2. The CDR3 loop spans 13 amino acids. Germline values: CDR1 GTSNPN, CDR2 SVGIG (reference sequence). With V trimmed by 4 bases and J by 2 bases, 1 base remained unmatched. CDR3 nucleotide sequence: TGTGCCTGGACTAGCGGTAACACCGGGGAGCTGTTTTTT. Translation gives CAWTSGNTGELFF. The full variable domain, its missing parts supplied by reference TRBV30 and TRBJ2-2, is SQTIHQWPATLVQPVGSPLSLECTVEGTSNPNLYWYRQAAGRGLQLLFYSVGIGQISSEVPQNLSASRPQDRQFILSSKKLLLSDSGFYLCAWTSGNTGELFFGEGSRLTVL.

The rearrangement joins TRBV5-1 to TRBJ1-2, with a possible D match to TRBD1 (6 bases). V dropped 2 bases and J dropped 8 bases, with 22 bases sitting between them. Germline CDR1 and CDR2: SGHRS and YFSETQ. The CDR3 is made up of 16 amino acids. The CDR3, as DNA: TGCGCCAGCAGCTTTAGCCGGCCTCGGGACAAGGGAGGCTACACCTTC. As protein: CASSFSRPRDKGGYTF.

The V and J genes are TRBV20-1 and TRBJ2-7, with TRBD2 matching over 11 bases. Germline CDR1 reads DFQATT; CDR2 reads SNEGSKA (reference sequence). V was clipped by 3 bases and J by 0 bases; unmatched bases: 7. The CDR3 runs 16 residues. The DNA of the CDR3 is TGCAGTGCTAGTCCCCGACTAGCGGGGCGCTCCTACGAGCAGTACTTC. This codes for CSASPRLAGRSYEQYF.

The rearrangement uses TRBV14 and TRBJ2-5; 10 positions agree with TRBD2. This CDR3 comprises 13 residues. The V and J ends lost 4 bases and 6 bases, in that order; junction bases with no gene match: 2. The germline gives CDR1 SGHDN, CDR2 FVKESK. In DNA form, the CDR3 reads TGTGCCAGCAGCCTTAGCGGGAGGAAGACCCAGTACTTC. Protein: CASSLSGRKTQYF.